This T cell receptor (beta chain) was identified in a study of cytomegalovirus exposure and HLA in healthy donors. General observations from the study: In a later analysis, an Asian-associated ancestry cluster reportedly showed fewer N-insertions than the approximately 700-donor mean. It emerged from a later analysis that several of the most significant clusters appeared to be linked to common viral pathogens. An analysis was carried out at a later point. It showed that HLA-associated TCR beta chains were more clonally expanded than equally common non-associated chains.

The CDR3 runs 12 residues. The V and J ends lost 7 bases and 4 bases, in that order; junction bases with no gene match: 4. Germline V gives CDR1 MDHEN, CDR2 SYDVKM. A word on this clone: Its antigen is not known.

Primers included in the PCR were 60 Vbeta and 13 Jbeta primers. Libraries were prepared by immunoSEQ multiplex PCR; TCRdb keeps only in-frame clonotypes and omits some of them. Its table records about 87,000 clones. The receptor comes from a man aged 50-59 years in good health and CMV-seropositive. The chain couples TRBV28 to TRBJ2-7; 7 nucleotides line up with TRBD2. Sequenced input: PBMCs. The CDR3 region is CASKERDYEQYF. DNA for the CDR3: TGTGCCAGCAAGGAGCGGGATTACGAGCAGTACTTC.